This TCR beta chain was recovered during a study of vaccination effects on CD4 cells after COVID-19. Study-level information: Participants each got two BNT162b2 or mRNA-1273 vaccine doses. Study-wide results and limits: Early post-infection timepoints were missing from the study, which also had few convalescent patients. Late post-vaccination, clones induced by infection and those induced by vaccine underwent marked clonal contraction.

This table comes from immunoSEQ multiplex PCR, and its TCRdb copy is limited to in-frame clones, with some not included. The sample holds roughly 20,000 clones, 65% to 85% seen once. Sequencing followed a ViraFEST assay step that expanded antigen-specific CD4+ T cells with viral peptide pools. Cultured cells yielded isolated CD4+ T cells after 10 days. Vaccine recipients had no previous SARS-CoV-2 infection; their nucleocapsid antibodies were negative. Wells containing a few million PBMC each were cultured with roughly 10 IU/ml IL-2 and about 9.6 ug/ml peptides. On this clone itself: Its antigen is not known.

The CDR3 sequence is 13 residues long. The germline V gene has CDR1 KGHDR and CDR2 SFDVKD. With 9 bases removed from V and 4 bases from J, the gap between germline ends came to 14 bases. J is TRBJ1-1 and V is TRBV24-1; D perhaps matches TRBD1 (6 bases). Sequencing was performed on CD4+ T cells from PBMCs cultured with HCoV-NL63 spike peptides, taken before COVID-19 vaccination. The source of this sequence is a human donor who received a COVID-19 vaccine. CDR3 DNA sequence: TGTGCCACCTCCAAGGGACATCTCACTGAAGCTTTCTTT. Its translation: CATSKGHLTEAFF.